These 29 T cell receptor beta chains share one sample of origin, sequenced in a study of siplizumab effects on memory and regulatory T cells. The table came from immunoSEQ multiplex PCR; TCRdb's copy has only in-frame clones and leaves some out. The profile shows 95,000 to 100,000 clones, approximately 91% of them singletons. Sample: non-Treg CD4+ T cells sorted from blood. Receptors originate from a human donor in good health.

This clone was picked up one time. The rearrangement uses TRBV19 and TRBJ1-2; maybe TRBD1 (6 bases). Trimming pared 6 bases from V and 5 bases from J, leaving 16 bases between. Germline V CDR1 and CDR2: LNHDA, SQIVND (reference sequence). This CDR3 is built from 14 residues. In DNA form, the CDR3 reads TGTGCCAGTAGACCCAGTGGGACAATTTATGGCTACACCTTC. This gives the protein CASRPSGTIYGYTF.

J is TRBJ2-5 and V is TRBV5-4; TRBD1 agrees at 7 bases. Near its end, the DNA agrees better with TRBJ2-7, so the J call may be wrong. The germline V gene encodes CDR1 SGHNT and CDR2 YYREEE (reference sequence). The CDR3 covers 16 residues. CDR3 amino acids: CASSLGVGGASYEQYF. The CDR3 DNA sequence: TGTGCCAGCAGCTTGGGGGTAGGGGGCGCGTCCTACGAGCAGTACTTC.

The chain couples TRBV30 to TRBJ1-2, with 7 nucleotides matching TRBD1. The germline V gene encodes CDR1 GTSNPN and CDR2 SVGIG (reference sequence). The trim removed 2 bases at V and 3 bases at J, leaving 3 bases unmatched. This CDR3 comprises 13 residues. The CDR3 sequence is CAWSPGTDYGYTF. CDR3 DNA: TGTGCCTGGAGTCCCGGGACAGACTATGGCTACACCTTC.

The chain joins TRBV10-3 to TRBJ1-4; TRBD1 aligns across 9 bases. V lost 3 bases and J lost 8; bases outside the gene matches: 13. CDR1 and CDR2 (germline): ENHRY, SYGVKD. This CDR3 is 17 amino acids long. This CDR3 reads CAISDLTPDRGREKLFF. The CDR3 coding sequence is TGTGCCATCAGTGACCTTACTCCAGACAGGGGGAGGGAAAAACTGTTTTTT.

The J gene is TRBJ2-7, the V gene TRBV11-2; D is perhaps TRBD2 (5 bases). The CDR3 contains 12 residues. Germline V gene data show CDR1 as SGHAT and CDR2 as FQNNGV. V was pared by 4 bases and J by 4 bases, with 8 bases between. Written as DNA, the CDR3 is TGTGCCAGCAGCTCCGGGATATACGAGCAGTACTTC. Amino acids: CASSSGIYEQYF.

A word on this clone: The germline gene is not matched at one end of the junction; a read error may be the cause. The chain joins TRBV7-7 to TRBJ2-1; 10 bases map to TRBD1. CDR3 length: 14 residues. The germline CDR1 and CDR2 sequences are SSHAT and FNYEAQ (reference sequence). This CDR3 is CASSRDRGYNEQFF. The CDR3 region has the DNA TGTGCTAGCAGCCGGGACAGGGGTTACAATGAGCAGTTCTTC. Combining the CDR3 with reference TRBV7-7 and TRBJ2-1 gives the whole variable domain GAGVSQSPRYKVTKRGQDVTLRCDPISSHATLYWYQQALGQGPEFLTYFNYEAQPDKSGLPSDRFSAERPEGSISTLTIQRTEQRDSAMYRCASSRDRGYNEQFFGPGTRLTVL.

The CDR3 DNA follows: TGTGCCAGCAGCCCTCGGGGCACAGATACGCAGTATTTT. This sequence encodes CASSPRGTDTQYF. V gene TRBV11-2 combines with J gene TRBJ2-3, with unresolved D. Trimming stripped 5 bases from V and 1 base from J, with 7 bases between. Germline V gives CDR1 SGHAT, CDR2 FQNNGV. This CDR3 region has 13 residues.

This clone showed up just a few times. J is TRBJ2-1 and V is TRBV7-3, with a possible D match to TRBD2 (6 bases). The CDR3 length is 15 residues. Germline CDR1 SGHTA, CDR2 FQGTGA. Trimming took off 3 bases at V and 5 bases at J, with 14 bases between the two ends. In nucleotides, the CDR3 is TGTGCCAGCAGCTTGTTGGGGGGAGGCAACAATGAGCAGTTCTTC. Translating it yields CASSLLGGGNNEQFF.

The chain carries TRBV7-2 and TRBJ2-1; tentatively, D is TRBD1 or TRBD2 (5 bases each). This CDR3 comprises 15 residues. CDR1 and CDR2 from the germline V gene are SGHTA and FQGNSA. V was clipped by 1 base and J by 9 bases, with 16 bases between them. The CDR3 nucleotides read TGTGCCAGCAGCTTAGTGGGACGGACGACCTCTGAGCAGTTCTTC. Its translation is CASSLVGRTTSEQFF.

J is TRBJ2-1 and V is TRBV10-3; 10 bases are shared with TRBD2. The ends lost 0 bases at V and 5 bases at J; junction bases unmatched: 4. Looked up from germline, CDR1 is ENHRY and CDR2 is SYGVKD. CDR3 size: 16 residues. The chain's CDR3 is CAISESERGGDNEQFF. DNA for the CDR3: TGTGCCATCAGTGAGTCGGAGCGGGGGGGGGACAATGAGCAGTTCTTC.

V usage is TRBV27 and J usage is TRBJ1-5; D might be TRBD1 (6 bases). V lost 5 bases and J lost 1, with 18 bases in between. This CDR3 comprises 17 residues. Germline-derived CDR1 and CDR2 are MNHEY and SMNVEV (reference sequence). CDR3 sequence reads: CASSPRPGAASNQPQHF. In nucleotides, the CDR3 is TGTGCCAGCAGTCCACGCCCAGGGGCCGCGAGCAATCAGCCCCAGCATTTT.

The genes are TRBV6-5 and TRBJ2-5; D is ambiguous. V gave up 5 bases and J gave up 5 bases, with 9 bases separating them. The CDR3 is made up of 12 amino acids. Germline CDR1 and CDR2: MNHEY and SVGAGI. The CDR3, as DNA: TGTGCCAGCAGTGAAGACTTGGAGACCCAGTACTTC. As protein: CASSEDLETQYF.

This chain links TRBV7-2 with TRBJ2-7; D might be TRBD1 or TRBD2, each matching 5 bases. The V gene's germline CDR1 is SGHTA and CDR2 FQGNSA. V dropped 2 bases and J dropped 7 bases, with 15 bases sitting between them. The CDR3 consists of 14 residues. The CDR3 reads CASSLYGAVEEQYF. The CDR3 nucleotides read TGTGCCAGCAGCTTATACGGGGCCGTTGAGGAGCAGTACTTC. Based on the CDR3 plus reference TRBV7-2 and TRBJ2-7, the full variable domain is GAGVSQSPSNKVTEKGKDVELRCDPISGHTALYWYRQSLGQGLEFLIYFQGNSAPDKSGLPSDRFSAERTGGSVSTLTIQRTQQEDSAVYLCASSLYGAVEEQYFGPGTRLTVT.

The chain joins TRBV27 to TRBJ2-7; 7 bases map to TRBD2. The CDR3 loop spans 14 amino acids. CDR1 and CDR2 from the germline V gene are MNHEY and SMNVEV (reference sequence). V lost 6 bases, J lost 2 bases, and 7 bases stayed unmatched. The CDR3 spells CASRVGLAAYEQYF. The CDR3, as DNA: TGTGCCAGCAGGGTCGGTCTAGCGGCCTACGAGCAGTACTTC.

The genes are TRBV19 and TRBJ1-5; D is ambiguous. Germline V lookup: CDR1 LNHDA, CDR2 SQIVND (reference sequence). The CDR3 covers 12 residues. Trimming stripped 5 bases from V and 3 bases from J, with 5 bases between. CDR3 protein: CASSGDNQPQHF. The CDR3 coding sequence is TGTGCCAGTAGTGGGGACAATCAGCCCCAGCATTTT.

This clone was observed a single time. The genes are TRBV15 and TRBJ1-5; a possible D gene is TRBD1 (6 bases). Germline assignment: CDR1 LNHNV and CDR2 YYDKDF (reference sequence). Trimming took 2 bases from V and 1 from J, leaving 12 bases between them. This CDR3 has 16 residues. CDR3: CATSRTHRVSNQPQHF. Here the CDR3 DNA reads TGTGCCACCAGCAGAACACACAGGGTCAGCAATCAGCCCCAGCATTTT. Looking up the rest from reference TRBV15 and TRBJ1-5 gives the full variable domain: DAMVIQNPRYQVTQFGKPVTLSCSQTLNHNVMYWYQQKSSQAPKLLFHYYDKDFNNEADTPDNFQSRRPNTSFCFLDIRSPGLGDTAMYLCATSRTHRVSNQPQHFGDGTRLSIL.

The chain has TRBV4-1 and TRBJ1-2; unclear D gene. The CDR3 is 15 residues long. Looked up from germline, CDR1 is MGHRA and CDR2 is YSYEKL. The V and J ends lost 3 bases and 1 base respectively, with 12 bases between them. CDR3 sequence (DNA): TGCGCCAGCAGCCAGTCTGCCGGGCGTAACTATGGCTACACCTTC. This sequence encodes CASSQSAGRNYGYTF.

The chain couples TRBV15 to TRBJ2-7; D may be TRBD1 or TRBD2 (5 bases each). Trimming stripped 1 base from V and 1 base from J, with 11 bases between. This CDR3 comprises 15 residues. The germline V gene encodes CDR1 LNHNV and CDR2 YYDKDF (reference sequence). The CDR3 loop reads CATSRGRDVSYEQYF. The CDR3 DNA follows: TGTGCCACCAGCAGAGGCCGGGACGTGTCCTACGAGCAGTACTTC.

The chain joins TRBV9 to TRBJ2-3, with D tentatively TRBD1 (5 bases). V gave up 2 bases and J gave up 5 bases, with 18 bases separating them. Germline CDR1 and CDR2: SGDLS and YYNGEE. This CDR3 region has 16 residues. The CDR3 sequence: CASSVGQPQKGDTQYF. The CDR3, as DNA: TGTGCCAGCAGCGTCGGACAACCCCAAAAAGGAGATACGCAGTATTTT.

A remark on this clone: At one of its ends the junction is not consistent with the germline gene, which may arise from a read error. The genes are TRBV7-7 and TRBJ2-5; TRBD2 agrees at 10 bases. The germline gives CDR1 SSHAT, CDR2 FNYEAQ (reference sequence). The CDR3 consists of 16 residues. The CDR3 here is CASSLGRTSGQETQYF. DNA of the CDR3: TGTGCTAGCAGCTTAGGACGGACTAGCGGACAAGAGACCCAGTACTTC.

This chain uses TRBV7-2 with TRBJ1-5, with 7 bases aligning to TRBD1. The CDR3 runs 17 residues. CDR1 SGHTA and CDR2 FQGNSA come from the germline V gene. Trimming took 5 bases from V and 3 from J; bases not matched to a gene: 13. CDR3 in DNA: TGTGCCAGCAGCGCGGCCCACAGGGGTAGGACCAATCAGCCCCAGCATTTT. Translating gives CASSAAHRGRTNQPQHF.

This clone appeared once. This rearrangement joins TRBV18 to TRBJ2-1; D uncertain. Per the germline V gene, CDR1 is KGHSH and CDR2 is LQKENI. This CDR3 contains 17 residues. Trimming removed 4 bases from V and 0 bases from J, with 16 bases in between. The CDR3 loop is CASSRSTGSSSYNEQFF. CDR3 sequence (DNA): TGTGCCAGCTCACGGTCGACCGGGTCCAGCTCCTACAATGAGCAGTTCTTC.

The chain employs TRBV5-1 and TRBJ2-7; the D is unclear. Germline V gene sequence: CDR1 SGHRS, CDR2 YFSETQ. There are 14 residues in the CDR3. V was pared by 0 bases and J by 3 bases, with 10 bases between. The CDR3 loop reads CASSLEGFFYEQYF. The CDR3 DNA sequence: TGCGCCAGCAGCTTGGAAGGGTTTTTCTACGAGCAGTACTTC.

The rearrangement joins TRBV21-1 to TRBJ2-7; TRBD2 is the table's D call and was not checked against the DNA. TRBV21-1 is labeled a pseudogene. The CDR3 runs to 18 residues. CDR3 sequence: CASSKEKQGSGRAYEQYF. CDR3 nucleotides: TGTGCCAGCAGCAAAGAAAAACAAGGTAGCGGGAGGGCGTACGAGCAGTACTTC.

V and J are TRBV5-6 and TRBJ2-7, with D perhaps TRBD1 or TRBD2 (5 bases each). The V gene lost 1 base and the J gene lost 7 bases, with 9 bases spanning the gap. Germline CDR1 is SGHDT and CDR2 is YYEEEE. The CDR3 runs to 12 residues. The CDR3 loop is CASSLRDLEQYF. The CDR3 nucleotides are TGTGCCAGCAGCTTGAGGGACCTGGAGCAGTACTTC. The full variable domain, rest sourced from reference TRBV5-6 and TRBJ2-7, is DAGVTQSPTHLIKTRGQQVTLRCSPKSGHDTVSWYQQALGQGPQFIFQYYEEEERQRGNFPDRFSGHQFPNYSSELNVNALLLGDSALYLCASSLRDLEQYFGPGTRLTVT.

The chain is built from TRBV4-1 and TRBJ2-1; 7 nucleotides agree with TRBD2. Trimming cost V 3 bases and J 4 bases; bases outside gene matches: 6. The germline CDR1 and CDR2 sequences are MGHRA and YSYEKL. The CDR3 length is 15 residues. CDR3 protein: CASSQPGLRYNEQFF. The CDR3 DNA is TGCGCCAGCAGCCAGCCGGGACTACGTTACAATGAGCAGTTCTTC.

This clone was recorded a few times. The chain recombines TRBV4-1 with TRBJ1-4, with D perhaps matching TRBD1 (5 bases). Germline V gives CDR1 MGHRA, CDR2 YSYEKL. The CDR3 totals 17 residues. Trimming took off 2 bases at V and 4 bases at J, with 17 bases between the two ends. The CDR3 loop reads CASSQPMTTADNEKLFF. As DNA, the CDR3 is TGCGCCAGCAGCCAACCCATGACGACAGCAGATAATGAAAAACTGTTTTTT.

This sequence joins TRBV19 and TRBJ2-7; 9 bases are shared with TRBD2. The CDR3 runs to 14 residues. Losses at the gene ends were 10 bases for V and 6 bases for J; bases not matched to a gene: 13. CDR1 is LNHDA and CDR2 is SQIVND in the germline V gene (reference sequence). This CDR3 is CATSREGRLSEQYF. Here the CDR3 DNA reads TGTGCCACATCGCGGGAGGGCCGTCTTAGCGAGCAGTACTTC.

V usage is TRBV27 and J usage is TRBJ1-6; tentatively, D is TRBD1 (5 bases). The CDR3 length is 15 residues. V shed 4 bases and J shed 2 bases, with 9 bases lying between them. Germline V CDR1 and CDR2: MNHEY, SMNVEV (reference sequence). The DNA for the CDR3 is TGTGCCAGCAGTTCCCGACAGCCCTATAATTCACCCCTCCACTTT. It translates to CASSSRQPYNSPLHF.